The text below deals with one T cell receptor beta chain. Its cognate antigen is unknown. This sample is drawn from a study of T cells expressing NK-cell markers. Study results and caveats: These clonotypes additionally ranked first within the CD3+CD56-NKG2C+ fraction of four donors.

TCR beta cDNA was made by 5'RACE template switching with UMIs. Following a re-call of the 5' RACE reads, TCRdb has one entry per CDR3 protein and lacks DNA. Its listing shows 150,000 to 160,000 distinct CDR3 sequences. Germline values: CDR1 SNHLY, CDR2 FYNNEI. The CDR3 loop spans 12 amino acids. This clonotype originated in a woman aged 45 to 65 in good health. The sequencing sample was made of blood T cells: a sorted CD56 or NKG2C T cell subset, CD4+ or CD8+ T cells, or bulk PBMC T cells (not recorded which). This chain uses TRBV2 with TRBJ2-3; TCRdb proposes TRBD1, but this gene call is untestable without DNA. The CDR3 loop reads CASRGVRGTQYF.